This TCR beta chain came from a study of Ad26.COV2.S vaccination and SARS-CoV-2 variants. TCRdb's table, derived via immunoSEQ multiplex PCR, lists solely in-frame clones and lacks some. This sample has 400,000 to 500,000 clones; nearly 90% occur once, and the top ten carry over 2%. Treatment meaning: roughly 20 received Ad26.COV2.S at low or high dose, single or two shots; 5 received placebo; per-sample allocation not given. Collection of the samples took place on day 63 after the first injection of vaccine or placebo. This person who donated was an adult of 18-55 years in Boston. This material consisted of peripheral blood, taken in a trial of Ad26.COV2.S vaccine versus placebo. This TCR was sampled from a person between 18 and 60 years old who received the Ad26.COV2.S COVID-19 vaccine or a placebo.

The CDR3 DNA follows: TGCGCCAGCAGCTTGGTGCCCCTAGCGGGGCCCCAGACCCAGTACTTC. It yields the protein CASSLVPLAGPQTQYF. The chain joins TRBV5-1 to TRBJ2-5; 9 positions agree with TRBD2. The length of the CDR3 is 16 residues. V lost 0 bases to trimming and J lost 6 bases; unmatched junction nucleotides: 9. The germline CDR1 and CDR2 sequences are SGHRS and YFSETQ.